This is a list of T cell receptor beta chains from one sample in a study of blood T cell repertoires in COVID-19. Method: immunoSEQ multiplex PCR; TCRdb's copy keeps in-frame clones and lacks some. The sample records about 68,000 clones, about 86% being singletons. The sample consisted of peripheral blood. The receptors stem from a woman in her sixties with acute or convalescent COVID-19. The CDR3 runs from the conserved cysteine through the conserved F or W. Fields, in order: V gene, clone size, D gene, J gene, CDR3 protein, CDR3 DNA. D genes are given only for firm matches. Clone size is not always given. Where it is, it says once, few, many or a class for expanded clones.

V gene: TRBV3-1/TRBV3-2; clone size: NA; D gene: TRBD2; J gene: TRBJ2-3; CDR3 protein: CASSQREDLTDTQYF; CDR3 DNA: TGTGCCAGCAGCCAACGGGAGGACCTCACAGATACGCAGTATTTT
V gene: TRBV7-3; clone size: NA; D gene: NA; J gene: TRBJ1-6; CDR3 protein: CASREGPRSPLHF; CDR3 DNA: TGTGCCAGCAGGGAGGGCCCAAGGTCACCCCTCCACTTT
V gene: TRBV7-8; clone size: NA; D gene: NA; J gene: TRBJ2-5; CDR3 protein: CASSRTVQETQYF; CDR3 DNA: TGTGCCAGCAGCCGGACAGTCCAAGAGACCCAGTACTTC
V gene: TRBV7-9; clone size: NA; D gene: TRBD1; J gene: TRBJ1-2; CDR3 protein: CASSSQTGDSGYTF; CDR3 DNA: TGTGCCAGCAGCTCACAAACAGGGGACTCTGGCTACACCTTC
V gene: TRBV7-2; clone size: NA; D gene: NA; J gene: TRBJ2-1; CDR3 protein: CASSLVAIYNEQFF; CDR3 DNA: TGTGCCAGCAGCTTAGTGGCAATATACAATGAGCAGTTCTTC
V gene: TRBV30; clone size: NA; D gene: NA; J gene: TRBJ1-6; CDR3 protein: CAWSVGGGSPLHF; CDR3 DNA: TGTGCCTGGAGTGTCGGGGGGGGATCACCCCTCCACTTT
V gene: TRBV5-5; clone size: NA; D gene: TRBD1; J gene: TRBJ2-5; CDR3 protein: CASSIQGTLRETQYF; CDR3 DNA: TGTGCCAGCAGCATACAGGGGACCCTAAGGGAGACCCAGTACTTC
V gene: TRBV5-6; clone size: NA; D gene: NA; J gene: TRBJ1-4; CDR3 protein: CASSLLSDNEKLFF; CDR3 DNA: TGTGCCAGCAGCTTGCTGTCAGATAATGAAAAACTGTTTTTT
V gene: TRBV28; clone size: NA; D gene: TRBD1; J gene: TRBJ2-2; CDR3 protein: CASPLTWGQGAGELFF; CDR3 DNA: TGTGCCAGCCCTCTTACATGGGGACAGGGCGCCGGGGAGCTGTTTTTT
V gene: TRBV5-1; clone size: NA; D gene: TRBD1; J gene: TRBJ2-6; CDR3 protein: CASSKGQNSGANVLTF; CDR3 DNA: TGCGCCAGCAGCAAGGGACAGAACTCTGGGGCCAACGTCCTGACTTTC
V gene: TRBV10-2; clone size: once; D gene: TRBD1; J gene: TRBJ1-5; CDR3 protein: CASSPQGDSQPQHF; CDR3 DNA: TGCGCCAGCAGTCCCCAGGGGGACAGTCAGCCCCAGCATTTT
V gene: TRBV7-9; clone size: NA; D gene: NA; J gene: TRBJ1-1; CDR3 protein: CASSSHRVMNTEAFF; CDR3 DNA: TGTGCCAGCAGCTCCCACCGGGTTATGAACACTGAAGCTTTCTTT
V gene: TRBV29-1; clone size: NA; D gene: NA; J gene: TRBJ1-2; CDR3 protein: CSVLFGADGYTF; CDR3 DNA: TGCAGCGTCTTATTTGGGGCCGATGGCTACACCTTC
V gene: TRBV7-9; clone size: NA; D gene: TRBD2; J gene: TRBJ2-3; CDR3 protein: CASRPTSGMRVRTDTQYF; CDR3 DNA: TGTGCCAGCCGGCCGACTAGCGGGATGAGGGTGCGCACAGATACGCAGTATTTT
V gene: TRBV10-2; clone size: few; D gene: TRBD2; J gene: TRBJ2-7; CDR3 protein: CASQTSGFYEQYF; CDR3 DNA: TGCGCCAGCCAAACTAGCGGATTCTACGAGCAGTACTTC
V gene: TRBV5-1; clone size: NA; D gene: TRBD1; J gene: TRBJ1-1; CDR3 protein: CASSRGTVNTEAFF; CDR3 DNA: TGCGCCAGCAGCCGAGGGACAGTGAACACTGAAGCTTTCTTT
V gene: TRBV5-1; clone size: NA; D gene: NA; J gene: TRBJ2-7; CDR3 protein: CASGLTSSHEQYF; CDR3 DNA: TGCGCCAGCGGACTTACCTCTTCCCACGAGCAGTACTTC
V gene: TRBV7-6; clone size: NA; D gene: TRBD1; J gene: TRBJ2-1; CDR3 protein: CASSLEAGGKNEQFF; CDR3 DNA: TGTGCCAGCAGCTTAGAGGCAGGGGGCAAGAATGAGCAGTTCTTC
V gene: TRBV5-5; clone size: NA; D gene: TRBD2; J gene: TRBJ2-1; CDR3 protein: CASSYPGTSGSNEQFF; CDR3 DNA: TGTGCCAGCAGCTACCCCGGGACTAGCGGGAGTAATGAGCAGTTCTTC
V gene: TRBV12-3/TRBV12-4; clone size: few; D gene: TRBD1; J gene: TRBJ2-4; CDR3 protein: CASRPALGTVAYF; CDR3 DNA: TGTGCCAGCAGACCTGCCTTGGGGACAGTCGCGTACTTC
V gene: TRBV6-1; clone size: NA; D gene: NA; J gene: TRBJ1-2; CDR3 protein: CASSEQGSSGYTF; CDR3 DNA: TGTGCCAGCAGTGAACAGGGGTCGAGTGGCTACACCTTC
V gene: TRBV6-1; clone size: NA; D gene: TRBD2; J gene: TRBJ2-3; CDR3 protein: CASSEVASGNTDTQYF; CDR3 DNA: TGTGCCAGCAGTGAAGTAGCTAGCGGGAACACAGATACGCAGTATTTT
V gene: TRBV6-6; clone size: NA; D gene: NA; J gene: TRBJ2-1; CDR3 protein: CASSSTKAGRNEQFF; CDR3 DNA: TGTGCCAGCAGCTCGACTAAGGCTGGTAGAAATGAGCAGTTCTTC
V gene: TRBV24-1; clone size: NA; D gene: TRBD1; J gene: TRBJ2-1; CDR3 protein: CATSAIDRDYNEQFF; CDR3 DNA: TGTGCCACCAGTGCTATTGACAGGGACTACAATGAGCAGTTCTTC
V gene: TRBV18; clone size: NA; D gene: TRBD2; J gene: TRBJ2-7; CDR3 protein: CASSPRGLASHYEQYF; CDR3 DNA: TGTGCCAGCTCACCACGAGGACTAGCGAGCCACTACGAGCAGTACTTC
V gene: TRBV27; clone size: once; D gene: TRBD1; J gene: TRBJ2-7; CDR3 protein: CASSFLQGAYEQYF; CDR3 DNA: TGTGCCAGCAGTTTCTTACAGGGGGCTTACGAGCAGTACTTC